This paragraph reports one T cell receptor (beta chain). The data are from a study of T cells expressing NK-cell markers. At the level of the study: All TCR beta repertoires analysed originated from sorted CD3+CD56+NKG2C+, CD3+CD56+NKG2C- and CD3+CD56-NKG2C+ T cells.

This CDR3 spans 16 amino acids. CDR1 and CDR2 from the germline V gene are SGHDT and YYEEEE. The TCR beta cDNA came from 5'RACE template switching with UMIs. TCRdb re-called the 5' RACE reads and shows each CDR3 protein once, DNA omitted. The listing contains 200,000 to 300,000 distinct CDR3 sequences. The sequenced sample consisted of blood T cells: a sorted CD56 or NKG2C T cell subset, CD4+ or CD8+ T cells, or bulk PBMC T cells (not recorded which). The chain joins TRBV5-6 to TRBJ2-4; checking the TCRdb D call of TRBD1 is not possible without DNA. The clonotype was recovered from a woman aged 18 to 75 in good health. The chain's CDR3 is CASTQQGQLTLGIQYF.